The 12 T cell receptor beta chains given below trace back to one sample, sequenced in a study of T cell responses to AZD1222 COVID-19 vaccine. Sequencing used immunoSEQ multiplex PCR; TCRdb keeps in-frame clones, though not all of them. The sample lists around 270,000 clones, about 94% occurring once. The sample was peripheral blood, taken 28 days after the second AZD1222 dose. Every receptor here comes from an adult who received the AZD1222 COVID-19 vaccine.

The chain couples TRBV28 to TRBJ2-1; the D is unclear. Trimming removed 7 bases at V and 0 bases at J, with 4 bases between. This CDR3 is built from 12 residues. Germline V gene lookup returns CDR1 MDHEN and CDR2 SYDVKM. CDR3 in amino acids: CASTGSYNEQFF. CDR3 in DNA: TGTGCCAGCACCGGCTCCTACAATGAGCAGTTCTTC.

The chain is built from TRBV28 and TRBJ1-1; maybe TRBD1 (5 bases). This CDR3 is built from 13 residues. The V gene lost 5 bases and the J gene lost 12 bases, with 19 bases spanning the gap. Germline V CDR1 and CDR2: MDHEN, SYDVKM. CDR3 sequence: CASSPSAGRNTFF. The CDR3 bases are TGTGCCAGCAGTCCCTCGGCAGGGAGGAATACTTTCTTT. The complete variable domain, with remaining parts taken from reference TRBV28 and TRBJ1-1, reads DVKVTQSSRYLVKRTGEKVFLECVQDMDHENMFWYRQDPGLGLRLIYFSYDVKMKEKGDIPEGYSVSREKKERFSLILESASTNQTSMYLCASSPSAGRNTFFGQGTRLTVV.

The chain has TRBV28 and TRBJ1-2, with D tentatively TRBD1 (5 bases). Germline CDR1 reads MDHEN; CDR2 reads SYDVKM. Trimming stripped 5 bases from V and 5 bases from J, with 12 bases between. The CDR3 has 13 amino acids. CDR3 amino acids: CASSDGTAYGYTF. DNA for the CDR3: TGTGCCAGCAGTGACGGGACGGCTTATGGCTACACCTTC.

V usage is TRBV6-5 and J usage is TRBJ2-5; D possibly corresponds to TRBD1 (5 bases). CDR1 and CDR2 from the germline V gene are MNHEY and SVGAGI. V lost 6 bases and J lost 3, with 14 bases in between. CDR3 length: 14 residues. The CDR3 protein is CASRPRQIEETQYF. The CDR3 nucleotides read TGTGCCAGCAGGCCGAGACAGATTGAAGAGACCCAGTACTTC.

V is TRBV5-1 and J is TRBJ2-5; 14 bases agree with TRBD2. The V and J ends lost 3 bases and 5 bases, in that order; junction bases with no gene match: 6. The CDR3 length is 16 residues. Germline CDR1 reads SGHRS; CDR2 reads YFSETQ. Here the CDR3 reads CASSYSTSGGAETQYF. The DNA of the CDR3 is TGCGCCAGCAGCTACTCGACTAGCGGGGGGGCTGAGACCCAGTACTTC.

The rearrangement joins TRBV5-1 to TRBJ2-1; 8 positions agree with TRBD2. CDR3 length: 17 amino acids. The V gene's germline CDR1 is SGHRS and CDR2 YFSETQ. J gave up 2 bases and V 4 bases, and 11 bases lay outside the gene matches. Here the CDR3 reads CASSGVGARGAYNEQFF. The CDR3 DNA reads TGCGCCAGCAGCGGGGTTGGCGCGCGGGGGGCCTACAATGAGCAGTTCTTC.

CDR3 DNA sequence: TGTGCCAGCAGCTCGGGGGGAGATAACTATGGCTACACCTTC. Translation gives CASSSGGDNYGYTF. The J gene is TRBJ1-2, the V gene TRBV7-2, with D perhaps matching TRBD1 (5 bases). This CDR3 is built from 14 residues. CDR1 is SGHTA and CDR2 is FQGNSA in the germline V gene. Trimming left V 4 bases short and J 1 base short, with 10 bases between.

The rearrangement uses TRBV15 and TRBJ2-2, with TRBD2 matching over 8 bases. J gave up 4 bases and V 3 bases, and 4 bases lay outside the gene matches. Germline values: CDR1 LNHNV, CDR2 YYDKDF (reference sequence). The CDR3 runs to 15 residues. CDR3 nucleotide sequence: TGTGCCACCAGCAGGTCCGGGGGGGCCACCGGGGAGCTGTTTTTT. It specifies CATSRSGGATGELFF.

This chain joins TRBV7-3 and TRBJ2-3, with TRBD1 matching 7 bases. Unmatched junction bases numbered 7, after V lost 6 bases and J lost 1 base. The germline gives CDR1 SGHTA, CDR2 FQGTGA. The CDR3 runs 15 residues. This CDR3 is CASRQTGDGTDTQYF. CDR3 bases: TGTGCCAGCAGACAAACAGGGGACGGCACAGATACGCAGTATTTT. Supplemented by reference TRBV7-3 and TRBJ2-3, the full variable domain reads GAGVSQTPSNKVTEKGKYVELRCDPISGHTALYWYRQSLGQGPEFLIYFQGTGAADDSGLPNDRFFAVRPEGSVSTLKIQRTERGDSAVYLCASRQTGDGTDTQYFGPGTRLTVL.

The V and J genes are TRBV4-1 and TRBJ2-5; a possible D gene is TRBD2 (6 bases). The ends were cut back, 1 base at V and 5 bases at J, with 14 bases in the middle. There are 15 residues in the CDR3. CDR1 and CDR2 from the germline V gene are MGHRA and YSYEKL. CDR3 sequence: CASSQAKGGMETQYF. CDR3 nucleotides: TGCGCCAGCAGCCAAGCCAAGGGAGGCATGGAGACCCAGTACTTC.

The rearrangement links TRBV2 to TRBJ2-3; 15 bases are shared with TRBD2. J was trimmed by 7 bases and V by 7 bases; bases with no gene match: 6. Looked up from germline, CDR1 is SNHLY and CDR2 is FYNNEI. The CDR3 runs 15 residues. The CDR3 sequence: CASNGLAGGPHTQYF. CDR3 DNA: TGTGCCAGCAATGGACTAGCGGGGGGGCCGCATACGCAGTATTTT.

The chain joins TRBV29-1 to TRBJ2-3; 7 bases line up with TRBD1. J lost 6 bases, V lost 2 bases, and 5 bases had no gene match. The CDR3 is 13 amino acids. The V gene's germline CDR1 is SQVTM and CDR2 ANQGSEA. The CDR3 DNA reads TGCAGCGTTGAACCCGGGACAGTCGATACGCAGTATTTT. This codes for CSVEPGTVDTQYF.